The next 25 T cell receptor beta chains were all read from a single sample in a study of blood T cell repertoires in COVID-19. The table came from immunoSEQ multiplex PCR; TCRdb's copy has only in-frame clones and leaves some out. The sample consists of over 200,000 clones, roughly four fifths of them appearing once. Sequencing was carried out using PBMCs or T cells enriched from blood (not recorded which). These receptors all come from a man in his forties who had recovered from COVID-19.

The chain links TRBV19 to TRBJ2-2, with TRBD1 identical over 7 bases. From germline, CDR1 is LNHDA and CDR2 SQIVND (reference sequence). The V segment lost 5 bases and the J segment 5 bases; nucleotides outside the gene matches: 14. CDR3 size: 17 residues. In DNA, the CDR3 is TGTGCCAGTAGTGTAGTCGCTGGGGACAGTCCTACCGGGGAGCTGTTTTTT. This codes for CASSVVAGDSPTGELFF.

V usage is TRBV20-1 and J usage is TRBJ2-3; possibly TRBD2 for D (7 bases). Germline values: CDR1 DFQATT, CDR2 SNEGSKA (reference sequence). Trimming removed 3 bases at V and 6 bases at J, with 16 bases between. The CDR3 length is 14 residues. CDR3 coding DNA: TGCAGTGCTAGTTTACGGGGGGCTCTGGATACGCAGTATTTT. Protein product: CSASLRGALDTQYF.

This clone has only a few counts. The chain has TRBV7-2 and TRBJ2-5, with a possible D match to TRBD1 (5 bases). The CDR3 covers 15 residues. The ends were cut back, 2 bases at V and 5 bases at J, with 15 bases in the middle. Looked up from germline, CDR1 is SGHTA and CDR2 is FQGNSA. CDR3 amino acids: CASSLTRVVSETQYF. CDR3 sequence (DNA): TGTGCCAGCAGCTTAACCAGGGTTGTGTCTGAGACCCAGTACTTC.

The chain uses TRBV4-1 and TRBJ1-1; TRBD1 is a possible D gene (5 bases). The CDR3 totals 13 residues. The ends were cut back, 4 bases at V and 1 base at J, with 7 bases in the middle. The V gene's germline CDR1 is MGHRA and CDR2 YSYEKL. The CDR3 DNA reads TGCGCCAGCAGCCCTCAGGGGAACACTGAAGCTTTCTTT. Its translation: CASSPQGNTEAFF.

This clone was detected only once. The rearrangement joins TRBV25-1 to TRBJ2-2; tentative D call: TRBD1 (6 bases). Per germline, CDR1 MGHDK and CDR2 SYGVNS. The CDR3 extends over 18 amino acids. Trimming stripped 3 bases from V and 1 base from J, with 18 bases between. CDR3 sequence reads: CASSEALGQLKNTGELFF. DNA for the CDR3: TGTGCCAGCAGTGAGGCTTTAGGACAGCTTAAGAACACCGGGGAGCTGTTTTTT.

V usage is TRBV19 and J usage is TRBJ1-1; 10 positions agree with TRBD1. V dropped 6 bases and J dropped 2; count of bases not matched to a gene: 6. Per the germline V gene, CDR1 is LNHDA and CDR2 is SQIVND (reference sequence). This CDR3 has 15 residues. CDR3 region: CASSPRDRGNTEAFF. The CDR3 nucleotides are TGTGCCAGTAGCCCCCGGGACAGGGGTAACACTGAAGCTTTCTTT.

This chain joins TRBV7-9 and TRBJ1-5; D gene unclear. Germline loops: CDR1 SEHNR, CDR2 FQNEAQ (reference sequence). V gave up 1 base and J gave up 10 bases, with 8 bases separating them. This CDR3 is built from 12 residues. Here the CDR3 DNA reads TGTGCCAGCAGCTTAGGGGCAAACCCCCAGCATTTT. Translating gives CASSLGANPQHF.

This rearrangement joins TRBV18 to TRBJ1-5; D is possibly TRBD1 (5 bases). The germline gives CDR1 KGHSH, CDR2 LQKENI. The V and J ends lost 2 bases and 5 bases respectively, with 7 bases between them. The CDR3 length is 13 residues. As DNA, the CDR3 is TGTGCCAGCTCACCAGGCAGGGATCAGCCCCAGCATTTT. Its translation: CASSPGRDQPQHF.

This chain joins TRBV4-2 and TRBJ2-3; the match to TRBD2 covers 7 bases. Germline lookup yields CDR1 LGHNA and CDR2 YNFKEQ. J gave up 7 bases and V 1 base, and 8 bases lay outside the gene matches. The CDR3 is 15 residues long. The CDR3 DNA reads TGTGCCAGCAGCCAAGGAGCGGGGAATTCAAATACGCAGTATTTT. Amino acid sequence: CASSQGAGNSNTQYF.

This rearrangement joins TRBV18 to TRBJ1-2; 9 nucleotides agree with TRBD1. The CDR3 is 14 residues long. The germline V gene encodes CDR1 KGHSH and CDR2 LQKENI. V lost 6 bases and J lost 4; bases outside the gene matches: 6. The chain's CDR3 is CASSEGQGTYGYTF. The CDR3 DNA sequence: TGTGCCAGCTCGGAGGGACAGGGCACCTATGGCTACACCTTC. Combining the CDR3 with reference TRBV18 and TRBJ1-2 gives the whole variable domain NAGVMQNPRHLVRRRGQEARLRCSPMKGHSHVYWYRQLPEEGLKFMVYLQKENIIDESGMPKERFSAEFPKEGPSILRIQQVVRGDSAAYFCASSEGQGTYGYTFGSGTRLTVV.

The chain links TRBV15 to TRBJ1-5, with D possibly matching TRBD1 (6 bases). Germline loops: CDR1 LNHNV, CDR2 YYDKDF (reference sequence). The CDR3 consists of 18 residues. The V and J ends lost 4 bases and 4 bases respectively, with 23 bases between them. CDR3: CATSTFREGGSTNQPQHF. DNA for the CDR3: TGTGCCACCAGCACCTTCCGGGAGGGGGGCTCTACGAATCAGCCCCAGCATTTT.

The chain has TRBV18 and TRBJ1-5; 7 nucleotides agree with TRBD1. Germline-derived CDR1 and CDR2 are KGHSH and LQKENI. CDR3 length: 14 amino acids. V lost 3 bases and J lost 3; bases outside the gene matches: 2. In DNA, the CDR3 is TGTGCCAGCTCACCGGGGACAGTCAATCAGCCCCAGCATTTT. Its translation is CASSPGTVNQPQHF.

The J gene is TRBJ1-2, the V gene TRBV27, with D possibly matching TRBD1 (6 bases). From germline, CDR1 is MNHEY and CDR2 SMNVEV (reference sequence). This CDR3 has 14 amino acids. V was clipped by 6 bases and J by 8 bases, with 19 bases between them. The CDR3: CASRPLDSMEGYTF. CDR3 DNA: TGTGCCAGCAGACCCTTGGACAGTATGGAGGGCTACACCTTC.

The chain is built from TRBV4-2 and TRBJ1-4; D gene ambiguous. The CDR3 length is 18 residues. Trimming left V 0 bases short and J 5 bases short, with 19 bases between. From germline, CDR1 is LGHNA and CDR2 YNFKEQ. The CDR3 nucleotides read TGTGCCAGCAGCCAAGACCTAACAAGTGTAGGGAGGAATGAAAAACTGTTTTTT. Its protein is CASSQDLTSVGRNEKLFF.

The chain employs TRBV6-5 and TRBJ1-1; D is possibly TRBD1 (6 bases). Germline CDR1 reads MNHEY; CDR2 reads SVGAGI. Trimming removed 10 bases at V and 1 base at J, with 19 bases between. The CDR3 is 15 amino acids. This CDR3 reads CATSDRSTGNTEAFF. Written as DNA, the CDR3 is TGTGCCACCAGCGACAGGTCTACCGGGAACACTGAAGCTTTCTTT.

The CDR3 here is CASRLTGINQPQHF. The CDR3 nucleotides read TGTGCCAGCAGACTTACAGGGATCAATCAGCCCCAGCATTTT. The rearrangement uses TRBV2 and TRBJ1-5; maybe TRBD1 (6 bases). Trimming shortened V by 6 bases and J by 3 bases, and 12 bases separated the two germline ends. The CDR3 totals 14 residues. Germline lookup yields CDR1 SNHLY and CDR2 FYNNEI.

This clone was seen many times. The chain couples TRBV4-1 to TRBJ1-2; D not certain. The CDR3 is 14 amino acids. CDR1 and CDR2 (germline): MGHRA, YSYEKL. With 0 bases removed from V and 2 bases from J, the gap between germline ends came to 7 bases. The DNA of the CDR3 is TGCGCCAGCAGCCAAGAATTTCAGAACTATGGCTACACCTTC. Residues: CASSQEFQNYGYTF.

The CDR3 nucleotides read TGTGCCAGCATTCAGAAGGCAGGGCAATTTGAAAAACTGTTTTTT. As protein: CASIQKAGQFEKLFF. The chain has TRBV28 and TRBJ1-4; D perhaps matches TRBD1 (5 bases). The V gene's germline CDR1 is MDHEN and CDR2 SYDVKM. There are 15 residues in the CDR3. Between the trimmed V and J ends, which lost 7 bases and 7 bases, there was a span of 19 bases.

This clone was counted between two and nine times. This sequence joins TRBV3-1 (or the pseudogene TRBV3-2) and TRBJ2-2; 8 nucleotides line up with TRBD1. Germline trimming cut 0 bases from V and 7 bases from J; bases unmatched to any gene: 4. This CDR3 has 15 amino acids. Germline assignment: CDR1 LGHDT and CDR2 YNNKEL (reference sequence). CDR3 nucleotides: TGTGCCAGCAGCCAAGAGGACAGGGTAGTCGGGGAGCTGTTTTTT. Translation gives CASSQEDRVVGELFF.

This sequence joins TRBV2 and TRBJ2-3; 9 bases map to TRBD2. V shed 6 bases, J shed 0 bases, and the junction held 7 bases outside the gene matches. This CDR3 has 16 amino acids. Germline CDR1 reads SNHLY; CDR2 reads FYNNEI. The DNA for the CDR3 is TGTGCCAGCAGGCGGGGGGGTACTTCTAGCACAGATACGCAGTATTTT. This sequence encodes CASRRGGTSSTDTQYF.

This chain joins TRBV19 and TRBJ1-1; 7 bases are a match to TRBD1. Germline assignment: CDR1 LNHDA and CDR2 SQIVND (reference sequence). There are 14 residues in the CDR3. V lost 5 bases, J lost 2 bases, and 5 bases stayed unmatched. Written as DNA, the CDR3 is TGTGCCAGTAGTTGGGGACAGATAAACACTGAAGCTTTCTTT. It encodes CASSWGQINTEAFF.

The chain joins TRBV7-2 to TRBJ2-2, with 7 positions matching TRBD2. Trimming cost V 6 bases and J 4 bases; bases outside gene matches: 11. CDR3 length: 16 residues. Germline CDR1 is SGHTA and CDR2 is FQGNSA. Written as DNA, the CDR3 is TGTGCCAGCAGTAAGGGAGGGGTCGTAAGCACCGGGGAGCTGTTTTTT. Its protein is CASSKGGVVSTGELFF. Filled out from reference TRBV7-2 and TRBJ2-2, the complete variable domain reads GAGVSQSPSNKVTEKGKDVELRCDPISGHTALYWYRQSLGQGLEFLIYFQGNSAPDKSGLPSDRFSAERTGGSVSTLTIQRTQQEDSAVYLCASSKGGVVSTGELFFGEGSRLTVL.

The V gene is TRBV6-5, the J gene TRBJ1-2; maybe TRBD1 (5 bases). The CDR3 is 12 residues long. The V end was cut by 10 bases, the J end by 1 base, with 10 bases between. The V gene's germline CDR1 is MNHEY and CDR2 SVGAGI. The CDR3 sequence is CATRQLNYGYTF. CDR3 nucleotides: TGTGCCACCAGACAGCTTAACTATGGCTACACCTTC.

This sequence joins TRBV4-2 and TRBJ1-5; weak D call: TRBD1 (6 bases). Germline CDR1 and CDR2: LGHNA and YNFKEQ. The CDR3 runs 20 residues. V dropped 0 bases and J dropped 0 bases, with 21 bases sitting between them. The CDR3 region has the DNA TGTGCCAGCAGCCAAGACTTAAACCCGGGACACCTACTTAGCAATCAGCCCCAGCATTTT. Protein sequence: CASSQDLNPGHLLSNQPQHF.

The V call is TRBV4-1, the J call TRBJ2-3; TRBD1 matches at 9 bases. The CDR3 extends over 16 amino acids. In germline, CDR1 is MGHRA, CDR2 YSYEKL. The junction had 8 bases not matched to a gene; V was cut back by 5 bases and J by 2 bases. The CDR3: CASSSWTGVDTDTQYF. The CDR3 DNA reads as TGCGCCAGCAGCTCCTGGACAGGGGTAGACACAGATACGCAGTATTTT.